Listed below are T cell receptor beta chains from one sample, sequenced in a study of control samples from healthy donors and cancer patients. Sequencing was performed with immunoSEQ multiplex PCR; in TCRdb, only in-frame clones are kept and a portion is missing. The sample records some 99,000 clones, just over 90% being singletons. The specimen was blood. These receptors originate from a human donor in good health. The donor label of this sample is uncertain. Both conserved end residues are part of each CDR3. The order of the fields is clone size, D gene, V gene, J gene, CDR3 DNA, CDR3 protein. A D gene is named only where the DNA matches it firmly. Expanded clones get a size class; other rows say once, few or many, or leave the size out.

>.|.|TRBV15|TRBJ1-2
TGTGCCACCAGCGGACCCCCGGGGGGCGGCTACACCTTC
CATSGPPGGGYTF
>.|.|TRBV7-9|TRBJ2-7
TGTGCCAGCAGCCAGGACGGTTACGAGCAGTACTTC
CASSQDGYEQYF
>.|.|TRBV9|TRBJ1-5
TGTGCCAGCAGCGCATGGAGCAATCAGCCCCAGCATTTT
CASSAWSNQPQHF
>.|TRBD1|TRBV4-3|TRBJ1-4
TGCGCCAGCAGCCGAGACAGGGGCGAAAAACTGTTTTTT
CASSRDRGEKLFF
>.|.|TRBV5-1|TRBJ1-2
TGCGCCAGCAGCCCAGGCAGTGGGGGCCAACCTTATGGCTACACCTTC
CASSPGSGGQPYGYTF
>.|TRBD1|TRBV30|TRBJ1-2
TGTGCCTGGAGTGTACAGGGGGCACCTGGCTACACCTTC
CAWSVQGAPGYTF
>.|.|TRBV19|TRBJ2-5
TGTGCCAGTAGTCCCGGACAGCTCCAAGAGACCCAGTACTTC
CASSPGQLQETQYF
>.|.|TRBV2|TRBJ2-5
TGTGCCAGCAGCGGGGAAATGAGGGAGACCCAGTACTTC
CASSGEMRETQYF
>once|TRBD2|TRBV19|TRBJ2-1
TGTGCCAGTAGTATGCTAGCGGGGTTCTACAATGAGCAGTTCTTC
CASSMLAGFYNEQFF
>.|.|TRBV6-1|TRBJ1-2
TGTGCCAGCAGTGAGGGGAGTTGGTATGGCTACACCTTC
CASSEGSWYGYTF
>once|.|TRBV6-1|TRBJ1-1
TGTGCCAGCAGTGAAACTGTGAACACTGAAGCTTTCTTT
CASSETVNTEAFF
>.|TRBD1|TRBV19|TRBJ1-5
TGTGCCACTACAACAGGGGTCAATAGCAATCAGCCCCAGCATTTT
CATTTGVNSNQPQHF
>few|.|TRBV7-2|TRBJ1-5
TGTGCCAGCAGCTTCCAGGCTAGCAATCAGCCCCAGCATTTT
CASSFQASNQPQHF
>.|.|TRBV19|TRBJ1-6
TGTGCCAGTAGTACTCCAGCTACACCCTATAATTCACCCCTCCACTTT
CASSTPATPYNSPLHF
>.|.|TRBV27|TRBJ2-7
TGTGCCAGCAGTTCGCGGGCCTACGAGCAGTACTTC
CASSSRAYEQYF
>.|.|TRBV14|TRBJ2-6
TGTGCCAGCAGCCAAGCCGGAATGGGGGCCAACGTCCTGACTTTC
CASSQAGMGANVLTF
>.|.|TRBV4-3|TRBJ1-2
TGCGCCAGCAGCCAAGGGCCGGGACGGTCCTATGGCTACACCTTC
CASSQGPGRSYGYTF
>.|.|TRBV5-1|TRBJ2-2
TGCGCCAGCAGCTTGTGGGGGAACGGGGAGCTGTTTTTT
CASSLWGNGELFF
>.|.|TRBV24-1|TRBJ1-5
TGTGCCACCCAAGGGGCAGGCCCAAATCAGCCCCAGCATTTT
CATQGAGPNQPQHF
>.|.|TRBV2|TRBJ2-2
TGTGCCAGCAGGGCGTCCGCCGGGGAGCTGTTTTTT
CASRASAGELFF
>.|.|TRBV5-5|TRBJ1-1
TGTGCCAGCAGCTTAGGGCCGAACACTGAAGCTTTCTTT
CASSLGPNTEAFF
>.|.|TRBV12-3/TRBV12-4|TRBJ1-5
TGTGCCAGCAGTACTCAGCGACAGCCCCAGCATTTT
CASSTQRQPQHF
>.|.|TRBV11-2|TRBJ1-2
TGTGCCAGCAGTCCACCTCGGGGCGCACCTAACTATGGCTACACCTTC
CASSPPRGAPNYGYTF
>.|.|TRBV11-2|TRBJ1-6
TGTGCCAGCAGCCAAAACAGGGATAATTCACCCCTCCACTTT
CASSQNRDNSPLHF
>.|.|TRBV19|TRBJ2-1
TGTGCCAGTAGTATTAGCGAGAATGAGCAGTTCTTC
CASSISENEQFF
>.|.|TRBV27|TRBJ1-2
TGTGCCAGCAGACGACAAGGGGAAGCCTATGGCTACACCTTC
CASRRQGEAYGYTF
>.|TRBD1|TRBV10-1|TRBJ1-6
TGCGCCAGCAGTAGTACAGGGGGTTCACCCCTCCACTTT
CASSSTGGSPLHF
>once|.|TRBV19|TRBJ2-5
TGTGCCAGTAGTGACCCTTTGAGGGTAGGGGAGACCCAGTACTTC
CASSDPLRVGETQYF
>.|TRBD1|TRBV27|TRBJ2-2
TGTGCCAGCAGTTTCGGTCGGACAGGGACCGGGGAGCTGTTTTTT
CASSFGRTGTGELFF
>.|.|TRBV4-1|TRBJ2-3
TGCGCCAGCAGCCAAGGTCAGGGTTGGAGCACAGATACGCAGTATTTT
CASSQGQGWSTDTQYF
>.|.|TRBV19|TRBJ1-5
TGTGCCAGTAGTATAGTGGGAGACTATAGCAATCAGCCCCAGCATTTT
CASSIVGDYSNQPQHF
>.|.|TRBV5-6|TRBJ1-1
TGTGCCAGCAGCTTGTCCGGTAGGCCAAACACTGAAGCTTTCTTT
CASSLSGRPNTEAFF
>once|TRBD1|TRBV10-3|TRBJ2-7
TGTGCCATCAGTGATAGCCGGGACAGGGTCGGCGAGCAGTACTTC
CAISDSRDRVGEQYF
>.|.|TRBV6-1|TRBJ1-2
TGTGCCAGCAGTGAATCCCTGCAGGTCCTGTCGGGCTACACCTTC
CASSESLQVLSGYTF